A single sample gave rise to the 23 T cell receptor beta chains below, sequenced in a study of spatial heterogeneity in lung cancer. Time point here: sample taken at primary tumor resection. Whole RNA, isolated from tumor, nontumor lung or frozen PBMC, was sequenced without prior sorting. TCRdb used MiXCR to reprocess the 5' RACE reads, holding one entry per CDR3 protein. The sample shows roughly 5,100 distinct CDR3 sequences, 34% of them seen only once. The sample was PBMCs, taken at surgery. The source is a female donor with early-stage non-small cell lung cancer.

Details on this clonotype: This beta chain is an off-target read within a library intended for alpha chains, so its frequency means little. CDR3: CSARDHTGTSGGARMETQYF. The CDR3 DNA is TGCAGTGCTAGAGACCATACCGGGACTAGCGGGGGGGCGAGGATGGAGACCCAGTACTTC. The chain recombines TRBV20-1 with TRBJ2-5; 16 bases align to TRBD2. CDR3 length: 20 amino acids. Germline V gene data show CDR1 as DFQATT and CDR2 as SNEGSKA (reference sequence). V lost 0 bases, J lost 5 bases, and 15 bases stayed unmatched.

About this clonotype: This beta chain is a stray read from a library made for alpha chains; its abundance is not meaningful. As DNA, the CDR3 is TGTGCCAGCAGTTTAGGGGGGACTAACTATGGCTACACCTTC. As protein: CASSLGGTNYGYTF. V is TRBV28 and J is TRBJ1-2; TRBD1 is a possible D gene (5 bases). The CDR3 contains 14 residues. Trimming pared 2 bases from V and 0 bases from J, leaving 7 bases between. Per the germline V gene, CDR1 is MDHEN and CDR2 is SYDVKM.

This clonotype was seen more than once but under ten times. Being off target in a library aimed at alpha chains, this beta chain has a size of little meaning. The V and J genes are TRBV10-2 and TRBJ2-5; unclear D gene. This CDR3 comprises 15 residues. Trimming cost V 4 bases and J 7 bases, with 19 bases left between them. Looked up from germline, CDR1 is WSHSY and CDR2 is SAAADI. The CDR3 DNA reads as TGCGCCAGCAGTGTCTTTGGGCAGAGTCCGGGGACCCAGTACTTC. This gives the protein CASSVFGQSPGTQYF.

The sample holds a few counts of this clonotype. This beta chain lies outside the target of a library built for alpha chains; its clone size means little. V usage is TRBV7-7 and J usage is TRBJ2-1; weak D call: TRBD1 (5 bases). Per germline, CDR1 SSHAT and CDR2 FNYEAQ (reference sequence). Trimming stripped 5 bases from V and 9 bases from J, with 17 bases between. The CDR3 runs to 14 residues. The CDR3 DNA is TGTGCCAGCAGCATATCGAACAGGTTGGGTGAGCAGTTCTTC. As protein: CASSISNRLGEQFF. The variable domain in full, completed from reference TRBV7-7 and TRBJ2-1, reads GAGVSQSPRYKVTKRGQDVTLRCDPISSHATLYWYQQALGQGPEFLTYFNYEAQPDKSGLPSDRFSAERPEGSISTLTIQRTEQRDSAMYRCASSISNRLGEQFFGPGTRLTVL.

A word on this clonotype: As the CDR3 is not closed by the conserved phenylalanine or tryptophan, this likely results from a read error. A library made for alpha chains picked up this beta chain off target, so its size means little. The chain joins TRBV7-9 to TRBJ2-7; the D gene is possibly TRBD2 (7 bases). CDR1 is SEHNR, CDR2 FQNEAQ, per germline (reference sequence). V lost 4 bases and J lost 3, with 16 bases in between. The CDR3 contains 15 residues. The CDR3 loop reads CASSSGGIPFYEQYS. For the CDR3, the DNA is TGTGCCAGCAGCTCGGGGGGCATACCCTTCTACGAGCAGTACTCC.

In the case of this clonotype: The library was built for alpha chains, so this beta chain is an off-target read and its size means little. The genes are TRBV7-6 and TRBJ2-1, with 13 bases identical to TRBD2. This CDR3 is 14 amino acids long. Germline V gene sequence: CDR1 SGHVS, CDR2 FNYEAQ. Unmatched junction bases numbered 5, after V lost 5 bases and J lost 10 bases. DNA of the CDR3: TGTGCCAGCAGCCCCCGGACTAGCGGGGGAGAGCAGTTCTTC. Its protein is CASSPRTSGGEQFF.

For this clonotype: This beta chain is a stray read from a library made for alpha chains; its abundance is not meaningful. J is TRBJ2-1 and V is TRBV20-1; no clear D gene. Germline V lookup: CDR1 DFQATT, CDR2 SNEGSKA (reference sequence). V gave up 5 bases and J gave up 10 bases, with 12 bases separating them. The CDR3 covers 11 residues. In DNA, the CDR3 is TGCAGTGCTCAACCCGTTATGGAGCAGTTCTTC. Translating it yields CSAQPVMEQFF.

With respect to this clonotype: In a library made to pick up alpha chains, this beta chain is a stray read with a size that means little. The chain recombines TRBV28 with TRBJ2-5, with a tentative D call TRBD2 (6 bases). The ends were cut back, 9 bases at V and 4 bases at J, with 18 bases in the middle. Germline V gives CDR1 MDHEN, CDR2 SYDVKM. CDR3 length: 14 amino acids. The CDR3 protein is CASYRTGVRETQYF. CDR3 sequence (DNA): TGTGCCAGTTATCGAACGGGGGTTCGAGAGACCCAGTACTTC.

This clonotype is termed medium-sized (0.01 to 0.1%). Little can be read into the size of this beta chain, an off-target read in a library designed for alpha chains. The V call is TRBV2, the J call TRBJ2-1, with D maybe TRBD1 (6 bases). This CDR3 has 11 amino acids. From germline, CDR1 is SNHLY and CDR2 FYNNEI. Trimming cost V 11 bases and J 4 bases, with 9 bases left between them. The CDR3 DNA reads as TGTGCCGGGGGACAATACAATGAGCAGTTCTTC. This sequence encodes CAGGQYNEQFF.

For this clonotype: The library was designed around alpha chains, so this beta chain is a stray read whose abundance carries little weight. V gene TRBV14 combines with J gene TRBJ2-1; 8 nucleotides agree with TRBD1. Losses at the gene ends were 1 base for V and 5 bases for J; bases not matched to a gene: 7. Germline V gene data show CDR1 as SGHDN and CDR2 as FVKESK. The CDR3 has 16 residues. CDR3 coding DNA: TGTGCCAGCAGCCAAGTTCCAGGACAGGGTGACAATGAGCAGTTCTTC. It encodes CASSQVPGQGDNEQFF.

As concerns this clonotype: This beta chain appears as a stray read in a library generated for alpha chains; its size is not informative. This sequence joins TRBV29-1 and TRBJ1-2; a weak D match, TRBD1 (6 bases). CDR1 SQVTM and CDR2 ANQGSEA come from the germline V gene. There are 14 residues in the CDR3. V was cut by 7 bases and J by 8 bases, with 23 bases left in between. CDR3 sequence reads: CSAEHASRGGGYTF. The CDR3 bases are TGCAGCGCCGAGCACGCTTCCAGGGGAGGGGGCTACACCTTC. The whole variable domain, remainder taken from reference TRBV29-1 and TRBJ1-2, is SAVISQKPSRDICQRGTSLTIQCQVDSQVTMMFWYRQQPGQSLTLIATANQGSEATYESGFVIDKFPISRPNLTFSTLTVSNMSPEDSSIYLCSAEHASRGGGYTFGSGTRLTVV.

This clonotype appeared a few times. Since it is a stray read in a library aimed at alpha chains, this beta chain has a size that is not meaningful. The J gene is TRBJ2-7, the V gene TRBV29-1; tentative D call: TRBD1 (6 bases). The CDR3 is made up of 13 amino acids. V shed 6 bases and J shed 3 bases, with 15 bases lying between them. Per germline, CDR1 SQVTM and CDR2 ANQGSEA. DNA of the CDR3: TGCAGCGTGACCTCCCAGGGGAACTACGAGCAGTACTTC. It encodes CSVTSQGNYEQYF.

This clonotype was seen only a few times. As an off-target read in a library built for alpha chains, this beta chain has a frequency of little significance. The chain joins TRBV21-1 to TRBJ2-1; TRBD2, the table's D call, lacks a check against the DNA. TRBV21-1 is a documented pseudogene. The CDR3 contains 19 residues. CDR3 in DNA: TGTGCCAGCAGCAACTACCCTAAGGCTAGCGCGGGTTTTTACAATGAGCAGTTCTTC. Translation gives CASSNYPKASAGFYNEQFF.

By proportion, this clonotype is medium-sized. This beta chain is off target for a library built for alpha chains, so its abundance means little. The V call is TRBV16, the J call TRBJ2-1; no clear D gene. This CDR3 comprises 12 residues. Per the germline V gene, CDR1 is KGHSY and CDR2 is FQNENV. Trimming cost V 4 bases and J 14 bases, with 15 bases left between them. DNA of the CDR3: TGTGCCAGCAGCCCAATCGTGGGTCTGGAGTTCTTC. It codes for CASSPIVGLEFF.

This clonotype was picked up a small number of times. This beta chain is an unintended read in a library built for alpha chains; its size means little. CDR3 DNA sequence: TGTGCCACCAGTGGAGGGGGGGTTCCTCAAGAGACCCAGTACTTC. Translated, it gives CATSGGGVPQETQYF. The V gene is TRBV24-1, the J gene TRBJ2-5; the D gene is possibly TRBD2 (7 bases). CDR1 KGHDR and CDR2 SFDVKD come from the germline V gene. The CDR3 totals 15 residues. The ends were cut back, 5 bases at V and 2 bases at J, with 14 bases in the middle.

This clonotype has just a few counts. Since the library was made to target alpha chains, this beta chain is a stray read and its abundance is not meaningful. The chain has TRBV7-2 and TRBJ2-2; D may be TRBD1 (6 bases). CDR1 is SGHTA and CDR2 is FQGNSA in the germline V gene. Trimming removed 2 bases at V and 6 bases at J, with 22 bases between. This CDR3 region has 18 residues. The CDR3 reads CASSLQDRRIMGAGELFF. As DNA, the CDR3 is TGTGCCAGCAGCTTACAGGACAGAAGAATAATGGGCGCCGGGGAGCTGTTTTTT. Variable domain in full (rest from reference TRBV7-2 and TRBJ2-2): GAGVSQSPSNKVTEKGKDVELRCDPISGHTALYWYRQSLGQGLEFLIYFQGNSAPDKSGLPSDRFSAERTGGSVSTLTIQRTQQEDSAVYLCASSLQDRRIMGAGELFFGEGSRLTVL.

On this clonotype itself: This beta chain was picked up by a library intended for alpha chains and is off target, so its count carries little meaning. V is TRBV11-2 and J is TRBJ2-5; no firm D call. Germline CDR1 is SGHAT and CDR2 is FQNNGV. The CDR3 loop spans 17 amino acids. Trimming took off 0 bases at V and 5 bases at J, with 19 bases between the two ends. CDR3 DNA: TGTGCCAGCAGCTTAGATATGGTAACTTCGGGCGGCGAGACCCAGTACTTC. It yields the protein CASSLDMVTSGGETQYF.

To note about this clonotype: Found in a library prepared for alpha chains, this beta chain is an off-target read, and its abundance has little meaning. CDR3 amino acids: CASRSWRDATQYF. The CDR3 DNA reads as TGTGCCAGCAGATCATGGAGGGATGCGACCCAGTACTTC. The chain employs TRBV5-5 and TRBJ2-5; TRBD2 is a possible D gene (6 bases). Trimming left V 5 bases short and J 7 bases short, with 15 bases between. Germline-derived CDR1 and CDR2 are SGHKS and YYEKEE (reference sequence). There are 13 residues in the CDR3.

Details on this clonotype: This beta chain lies outside the target of a library built for alpha chains; its clone size means little. The chain recombines TRBV12-3 or TRBV12-4 with TRBJ1-3; D is undetermined. CDR3 length: 14 residues. The V gene lost 7 bases and the J gene lost 2 bases, with 12 bases spanning the gap. The CDR3 region is CASTNAGPGNTIYF. The CDR3 DNA reads TGTGCCAGCACCAATGCTGGACCTGGAAACACCATATATTTT.

About this clonotype itself: For a library built for alpha chains, this beta chain is a stray read; little rests on its size. The chain recombines TRBV14 with TRBJ2-7; D is possibly TRBD1 or TRBD2 (5 bases each). Germline CDR1 and CDR2: SGHDN and FVKESK. Trimming cost V 0 bases and J 2 bases, with 20 bases left between them. This CDR3 is 18 amino acids long. The CDR3 protein is CASSQDGAGGANPYEQYF. The CDR3 nucleotides read TGTGCCAGCAGCCAAGATGGGGCGGGTGGAGCAAACCCCTACGAGCAGTACTTC.

In the case of this clonotype: This beta chain is an off-target read within a library intended for alpha chains, so its frequency means little. J is TRBJ2-5 and V is TRBV18, with D perhaps TRBD2 (5 bases). Trimming took 2 bases from V and 4 from J, leaving 5 bases between them. CDR1 is KGHSH, CDR2 LQKENI, per germline. The CDR3 runs to 12 residues. The CDR3 protein is CASSPGGETQYF. The CDR3 coding sequence is TGTGCCAGCTCACCAGGAGGAGAGACCCAGTACTTC.

This clonotype was recorded a few times. Little can be read into the size of this beta chain, an off-target read in a library designed for alpha chains. The V gene is TRBV28, the J gene TRBJ1-4, with D uncertain. The germline gives CDR1 MDHEN, CDR2 SYDVKM. The V gene lost 7 bases and the J gene lost 4 bases, with 7 bases spanning the gap. This CDR3 spans 12 amino acids. As DNA, the CDR3 is TGTGCCAGCAACGTATATAATGAAAAACTGTTTTTT. This gives the protein CASNVYNEKLFF. Variable domain in full (rest from reference TRBV28 and TRBJ1-4): DVKVTQSSRYLVKRTGEKVFLECVQDMDHENMFWYRQDPGLGLRLIYFSYDVKMKEKGDIPEGYSVSREKKERFSLILESASTNQTSMYLCASNVYNEKLFFGSGTQLSVL.

To note about this clonotype: Since the library was made to target alpha chains, this beta chain is a stray read and its abundance is not meaningful. The chain uses TRBV10-2 and TRBJ2-4, with TRBD1 as a possible D gene (6 bases). This CDR3 has 13 residues. Germline CDR1 WSHSY, CDR2 SAAADI. V dropped 2 bases and J dropped 4 bases, with 6 bases sitting between them. CDR3 nucleotides: TGCGCCAGCAGTGAGGGACAGAAAAACATTCAGTACTTC. Residues: CASSEGQKNIQYF.